This T cell receptor (beta chain) is drawn from a study of cytomegalovirus exposure and HLA in healthy donors. With respect to this clone: Its cognate antigen is unknown.

At sampling all donors were nominally healthy, likely with unrecorded immune exposures. The germline V gene has CDR1 KGHSH and CDR2 LQKENI. The CDR3 spans 17 residues. After removal of 1 base from V and 4 bases from J, the junction contained 10 bases not matched to a gene. Whole-study findings and limits: Reportedly, HLA-A and HLA-B alleles of most subjects were accurately predicted from TCR beta.

PCR was performed using 60 Vbeta and 13 Jbeta primers. Clones were sequenced by immunoSEQ multiplex PCR, and TCRdb holds only the in-frame ones, with some missing. The sample shows roughly 200,000 clones, more than 75% of them seen only once. The receptor was derived from a man aged 25 to 45 in good health and CMV-seronegative. The chain is built from TRBV18 and TRBJ2-7, with 10 nucleotides matching TRBD1. Sequencing was carried out using PBMCs. The CDR3 is CASSPREGTGVYYEQYF. The CDR3 DNA sequence: TGTGCCAGCTCACCACGTGAGGGGACAGGGGTTTATTACGAGCAGTACTTC. Full variable domain (outside the CDR3, taken from reference TRBV18 and TRBJ2-7): NAGVMQNPRHLVRRRGQEARLRCSPMKGHSHVYWYRQLPEEGLKFMVYLQKENIIDESGMPKERFSAEFPKEGPSILRIQQVVRGDSAAYFCASSPREGTGVYYEQYFGPGTRLTVT.